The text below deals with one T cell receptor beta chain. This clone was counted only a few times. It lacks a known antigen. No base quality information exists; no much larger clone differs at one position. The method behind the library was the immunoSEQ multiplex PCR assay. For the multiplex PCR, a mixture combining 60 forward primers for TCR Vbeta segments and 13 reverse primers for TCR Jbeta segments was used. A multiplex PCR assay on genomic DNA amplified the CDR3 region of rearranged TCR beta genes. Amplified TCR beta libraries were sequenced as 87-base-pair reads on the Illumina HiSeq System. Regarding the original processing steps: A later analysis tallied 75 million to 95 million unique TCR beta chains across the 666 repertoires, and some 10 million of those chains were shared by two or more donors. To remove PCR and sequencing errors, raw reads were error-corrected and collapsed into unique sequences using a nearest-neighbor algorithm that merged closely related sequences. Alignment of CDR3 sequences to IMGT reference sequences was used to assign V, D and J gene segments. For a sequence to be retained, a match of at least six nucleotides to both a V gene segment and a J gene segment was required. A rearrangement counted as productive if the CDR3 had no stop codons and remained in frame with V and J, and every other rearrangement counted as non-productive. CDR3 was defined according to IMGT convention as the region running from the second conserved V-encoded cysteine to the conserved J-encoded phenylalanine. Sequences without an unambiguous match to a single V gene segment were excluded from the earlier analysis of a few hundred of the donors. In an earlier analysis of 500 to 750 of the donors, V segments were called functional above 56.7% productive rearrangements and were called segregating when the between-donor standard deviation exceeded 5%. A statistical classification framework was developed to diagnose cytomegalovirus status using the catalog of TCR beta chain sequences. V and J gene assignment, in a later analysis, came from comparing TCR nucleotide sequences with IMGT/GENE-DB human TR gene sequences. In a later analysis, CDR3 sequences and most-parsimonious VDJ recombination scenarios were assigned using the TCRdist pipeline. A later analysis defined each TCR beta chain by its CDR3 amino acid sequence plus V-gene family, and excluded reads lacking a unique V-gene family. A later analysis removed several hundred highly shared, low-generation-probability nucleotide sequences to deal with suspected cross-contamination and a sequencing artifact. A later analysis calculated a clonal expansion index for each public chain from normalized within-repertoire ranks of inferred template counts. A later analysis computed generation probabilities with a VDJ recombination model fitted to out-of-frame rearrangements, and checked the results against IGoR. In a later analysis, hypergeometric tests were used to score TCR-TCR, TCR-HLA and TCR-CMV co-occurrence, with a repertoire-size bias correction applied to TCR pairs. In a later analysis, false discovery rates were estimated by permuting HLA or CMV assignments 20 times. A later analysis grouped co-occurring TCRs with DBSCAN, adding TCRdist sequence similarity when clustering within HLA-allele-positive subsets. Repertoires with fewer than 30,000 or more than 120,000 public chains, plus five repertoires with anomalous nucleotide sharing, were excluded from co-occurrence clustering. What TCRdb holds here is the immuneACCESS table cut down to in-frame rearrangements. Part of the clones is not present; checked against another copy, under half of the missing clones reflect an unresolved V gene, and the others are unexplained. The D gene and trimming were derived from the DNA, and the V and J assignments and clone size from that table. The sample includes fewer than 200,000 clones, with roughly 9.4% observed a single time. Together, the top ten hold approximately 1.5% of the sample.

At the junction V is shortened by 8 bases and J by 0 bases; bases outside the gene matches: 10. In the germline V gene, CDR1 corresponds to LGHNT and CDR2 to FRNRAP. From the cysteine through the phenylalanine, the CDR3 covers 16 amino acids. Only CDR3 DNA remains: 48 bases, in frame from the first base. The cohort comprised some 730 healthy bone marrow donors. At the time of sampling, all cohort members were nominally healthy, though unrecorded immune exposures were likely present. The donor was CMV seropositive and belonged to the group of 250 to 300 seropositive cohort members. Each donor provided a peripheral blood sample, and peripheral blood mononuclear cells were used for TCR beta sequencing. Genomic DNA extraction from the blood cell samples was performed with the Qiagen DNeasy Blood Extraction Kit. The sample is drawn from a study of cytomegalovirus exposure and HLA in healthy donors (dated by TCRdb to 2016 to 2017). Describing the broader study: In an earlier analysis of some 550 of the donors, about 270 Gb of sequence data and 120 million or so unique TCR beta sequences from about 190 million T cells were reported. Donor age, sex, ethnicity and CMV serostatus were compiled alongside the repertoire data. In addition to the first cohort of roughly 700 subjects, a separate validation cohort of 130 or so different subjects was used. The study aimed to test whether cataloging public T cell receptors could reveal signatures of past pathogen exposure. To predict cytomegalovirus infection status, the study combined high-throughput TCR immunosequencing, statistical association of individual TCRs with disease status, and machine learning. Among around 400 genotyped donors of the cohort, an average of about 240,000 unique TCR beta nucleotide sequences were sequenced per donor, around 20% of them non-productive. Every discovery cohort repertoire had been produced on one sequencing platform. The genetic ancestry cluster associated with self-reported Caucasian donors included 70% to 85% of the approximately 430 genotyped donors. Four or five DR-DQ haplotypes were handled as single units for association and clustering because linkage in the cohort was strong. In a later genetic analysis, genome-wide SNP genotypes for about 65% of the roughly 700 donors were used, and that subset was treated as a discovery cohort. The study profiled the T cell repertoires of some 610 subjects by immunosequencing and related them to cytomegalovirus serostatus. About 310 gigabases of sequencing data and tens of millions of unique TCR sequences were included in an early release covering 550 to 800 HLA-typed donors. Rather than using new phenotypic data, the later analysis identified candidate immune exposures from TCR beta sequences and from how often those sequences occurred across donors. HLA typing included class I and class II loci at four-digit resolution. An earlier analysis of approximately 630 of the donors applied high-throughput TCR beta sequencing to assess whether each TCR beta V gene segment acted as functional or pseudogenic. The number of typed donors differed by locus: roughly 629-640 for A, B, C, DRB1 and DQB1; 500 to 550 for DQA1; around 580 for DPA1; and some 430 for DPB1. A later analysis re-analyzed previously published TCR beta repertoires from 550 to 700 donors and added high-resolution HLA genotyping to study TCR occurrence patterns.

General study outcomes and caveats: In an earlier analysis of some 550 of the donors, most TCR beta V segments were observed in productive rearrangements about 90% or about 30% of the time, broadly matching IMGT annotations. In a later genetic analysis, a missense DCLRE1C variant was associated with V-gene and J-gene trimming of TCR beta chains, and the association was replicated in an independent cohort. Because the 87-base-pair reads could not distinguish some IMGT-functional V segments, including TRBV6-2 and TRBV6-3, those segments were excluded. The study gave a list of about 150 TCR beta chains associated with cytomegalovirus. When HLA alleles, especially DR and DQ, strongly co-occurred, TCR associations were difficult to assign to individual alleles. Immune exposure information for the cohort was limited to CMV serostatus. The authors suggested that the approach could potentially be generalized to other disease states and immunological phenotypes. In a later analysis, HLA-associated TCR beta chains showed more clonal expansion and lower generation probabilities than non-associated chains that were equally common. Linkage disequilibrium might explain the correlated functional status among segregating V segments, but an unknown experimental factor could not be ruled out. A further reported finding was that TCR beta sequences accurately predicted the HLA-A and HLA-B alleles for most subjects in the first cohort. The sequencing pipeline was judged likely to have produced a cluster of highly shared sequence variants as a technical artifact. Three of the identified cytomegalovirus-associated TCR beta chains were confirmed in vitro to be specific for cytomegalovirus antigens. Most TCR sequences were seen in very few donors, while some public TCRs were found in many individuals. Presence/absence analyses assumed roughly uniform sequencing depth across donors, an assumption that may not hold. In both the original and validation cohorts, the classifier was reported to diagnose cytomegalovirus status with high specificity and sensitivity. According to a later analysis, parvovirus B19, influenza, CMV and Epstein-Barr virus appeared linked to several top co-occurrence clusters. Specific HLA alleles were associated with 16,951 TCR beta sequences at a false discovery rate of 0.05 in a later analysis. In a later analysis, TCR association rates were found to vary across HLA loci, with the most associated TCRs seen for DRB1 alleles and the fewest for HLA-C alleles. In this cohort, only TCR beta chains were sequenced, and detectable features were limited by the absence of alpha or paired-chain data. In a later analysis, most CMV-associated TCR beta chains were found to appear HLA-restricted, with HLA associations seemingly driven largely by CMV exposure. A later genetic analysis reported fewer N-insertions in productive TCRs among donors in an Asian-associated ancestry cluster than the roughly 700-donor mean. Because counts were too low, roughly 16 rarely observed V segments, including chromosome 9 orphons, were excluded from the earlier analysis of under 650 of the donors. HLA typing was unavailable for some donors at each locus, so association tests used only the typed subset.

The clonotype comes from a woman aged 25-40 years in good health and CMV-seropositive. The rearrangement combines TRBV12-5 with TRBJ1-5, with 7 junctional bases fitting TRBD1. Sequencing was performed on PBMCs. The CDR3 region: CASIFGTDISNQPQHF. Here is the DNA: TGTGCTAGTATTTTCGGGACAGACATTAGCAATCAGCCCCAGCATTTT.